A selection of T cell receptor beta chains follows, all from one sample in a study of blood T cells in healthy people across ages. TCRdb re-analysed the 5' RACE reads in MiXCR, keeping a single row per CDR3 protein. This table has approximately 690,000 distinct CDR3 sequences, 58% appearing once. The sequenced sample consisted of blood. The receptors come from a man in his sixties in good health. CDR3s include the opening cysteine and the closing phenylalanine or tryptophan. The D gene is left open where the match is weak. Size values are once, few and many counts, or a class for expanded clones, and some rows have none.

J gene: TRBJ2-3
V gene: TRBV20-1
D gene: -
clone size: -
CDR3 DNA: TGCAGTGCTAAGCCCCCAGAAGGGACAGATACGCAGTATTTT
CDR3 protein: CSAKPPEGTDTQYF

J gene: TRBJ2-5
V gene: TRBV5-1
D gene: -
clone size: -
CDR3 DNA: TGCGCCAGCAGCTTCCCTCTGGCAGGTCAGGATGAGCAGTACTTC
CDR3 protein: CASSFPLAGQDEQYF

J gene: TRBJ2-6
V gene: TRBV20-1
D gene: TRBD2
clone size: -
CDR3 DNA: TGCAGTGCTAGCCCGGGCAGGGAGGGCTCTGGGGCCAACGTCCTGACTTTC
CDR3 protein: CSASPGREGSGANVLTF

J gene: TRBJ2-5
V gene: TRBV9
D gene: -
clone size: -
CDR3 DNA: TGTGCCAGCAGCCCTCACCCACGGGCACAAGAGACCCAGTACTTC
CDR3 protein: CASSPHPRAQETQYF

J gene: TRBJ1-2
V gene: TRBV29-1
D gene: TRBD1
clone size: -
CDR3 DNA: TGCAGCGTTAACCTAGGGGACAGGGTTGGCTACACCTTC
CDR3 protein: CSVNLGDRVGYTF

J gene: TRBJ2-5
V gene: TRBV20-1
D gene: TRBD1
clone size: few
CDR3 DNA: TGCAGTCAGGGGCAGGGGGCTCAGACCCAGTACTTC
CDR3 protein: CSQGQGAQTQYF

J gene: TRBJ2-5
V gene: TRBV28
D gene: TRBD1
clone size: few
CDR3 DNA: TGTGCCAGCAGTTCCTCCGGGACAGGGACGGAAGAGACCCAGTACTTC
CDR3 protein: CASSSSGTGTEETQYF

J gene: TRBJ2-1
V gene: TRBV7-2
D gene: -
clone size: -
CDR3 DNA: TGTGCCAGCAGCTCCTACGCAGTGGATGAGCAGTTCTTC
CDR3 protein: CASSSYAVDEQFF

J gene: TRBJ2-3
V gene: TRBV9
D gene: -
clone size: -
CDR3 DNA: TGTGCCAGCAGCGCCCGACGTAGCACAGATACGCAGTATTTT
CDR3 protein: CASSARRSTDTQYF

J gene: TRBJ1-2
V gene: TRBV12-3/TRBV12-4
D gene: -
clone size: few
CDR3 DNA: TGTGCCAGCAGTTCAGTGCCCTCCTACGGCTACACCTTC
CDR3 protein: CASSSVPSYGYTF

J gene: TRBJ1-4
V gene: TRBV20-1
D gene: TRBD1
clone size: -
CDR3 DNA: TGCAGTGTTGCGACCCACAGGGGATCTAATGAAAAACTGTTTTTT
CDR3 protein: CSVATHRGSNEKLFF

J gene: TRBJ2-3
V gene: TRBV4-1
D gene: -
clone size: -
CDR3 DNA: TGCGCCAGCAGCCAAGATCACCCGGGCACAGATACGCAGTATTTT
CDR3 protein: CASSQDHPGTDTQYF

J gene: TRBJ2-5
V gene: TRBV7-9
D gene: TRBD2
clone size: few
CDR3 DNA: TGTGCCAGCAGCTTACAGACTAGCTCGGAGACCCAGTACTTC
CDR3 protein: CASSLQTSSETQYF

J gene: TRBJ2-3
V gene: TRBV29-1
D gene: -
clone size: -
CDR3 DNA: TGCAGCGTTGTAGGGGGGATTGCCTCCCCCGGCCCACACACAGATACGCAGTATTTT
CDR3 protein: CSVVGGIASPGPHTDTQYF

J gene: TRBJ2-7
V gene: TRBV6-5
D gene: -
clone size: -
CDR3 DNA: TGTGCCAGCAGCCGAGGACACTACTACGAGCAGTACTTC
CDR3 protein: CASSRGHYYEQYF

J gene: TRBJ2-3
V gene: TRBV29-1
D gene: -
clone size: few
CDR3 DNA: TGCAGCGTTGAAGATCGCCCAGATACGCAGTATTTT
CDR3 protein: CSVEDRPDTQYF

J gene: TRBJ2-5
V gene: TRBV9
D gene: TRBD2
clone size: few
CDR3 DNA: TGTGCCAGCAGCGTAGCCCCTAGCGGGGGACAAGAGACCCAGTACTTC
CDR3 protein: CASSVAPSGGQETQYF

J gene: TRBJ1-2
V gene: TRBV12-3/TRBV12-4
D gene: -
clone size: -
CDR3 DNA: TGTGCCAGCAGTTCCCGCGGGGGGGGTGTCTCAGATGGCTACACCTTC
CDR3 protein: CASSSRGGGVSDGYTF

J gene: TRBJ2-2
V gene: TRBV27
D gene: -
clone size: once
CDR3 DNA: TGTGCCAGCTGCCTCAGGCTAAACACCGGGGAGCTGTTTTTT
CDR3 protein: CASCLRLNTGELFF

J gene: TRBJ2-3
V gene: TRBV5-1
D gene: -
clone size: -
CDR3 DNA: TGCGCCAGCAGCTTGGCCTTCACCACAGATACGCAGTATTTT
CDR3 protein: CASSLAFTTDTQYF

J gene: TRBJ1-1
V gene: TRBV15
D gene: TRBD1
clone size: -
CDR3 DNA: TGTGCCACCGGTGACAGGGGGGGAGACACTGAAGCTTTCTTT
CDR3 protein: CATGDRGGDTEAFF

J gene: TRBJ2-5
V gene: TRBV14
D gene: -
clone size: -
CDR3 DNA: TGTGCCAGCAGCCATCTCCCAGGGAGCACCGAGACCCAGTACTTC
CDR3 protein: CASSHLPGSTETQYF

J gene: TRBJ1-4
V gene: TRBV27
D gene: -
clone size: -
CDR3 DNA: TGTGCCAGCAGTTTAACTATCGGAAGGAATGAAAAACTGTTTTTT
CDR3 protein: CASSLTIGRNEKLFF

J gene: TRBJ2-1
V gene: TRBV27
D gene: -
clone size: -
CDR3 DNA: TGTGCCAGCAGTTTCAAGGGGGGCTACAATGAGCAGTTCTTC
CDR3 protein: CASSFKGGYNEQFF

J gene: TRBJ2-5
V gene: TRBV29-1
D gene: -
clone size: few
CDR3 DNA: TGCAGCGTTGAACCGCCAGGGGTAGGTTTGGAGACCCAGTACTTC
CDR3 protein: CSVEPPGVGLETQYF

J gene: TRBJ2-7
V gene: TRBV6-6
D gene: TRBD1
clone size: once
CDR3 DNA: TGTGCCAGCCTCCGACAGGGATTGGTCCACGAGCAGTACTTC
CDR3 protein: CASLRQGLVHEQYF

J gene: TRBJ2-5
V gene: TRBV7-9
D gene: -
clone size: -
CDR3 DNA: TGTGCCAGCAGCTTAGATGTCGGGCGGTCCTGGGGGACCCAGTACTTC
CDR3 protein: CASSLDVGRSWGTQYF

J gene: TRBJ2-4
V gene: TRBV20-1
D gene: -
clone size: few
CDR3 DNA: TGCAGTGCTAGAGATACCCTCCAATTAGCCAAAAACATTCAGTACTTC
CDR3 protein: CSARDTLQLAKNIQYF

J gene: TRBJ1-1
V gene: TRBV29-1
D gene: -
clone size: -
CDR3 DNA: TGCAGCGTCGAACAGGAGGGCACTGAAGCTTTCTTT
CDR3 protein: CSVEQEGTEAFF

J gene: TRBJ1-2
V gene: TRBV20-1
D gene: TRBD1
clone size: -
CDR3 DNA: TGCAGTGCTAGGGAGGACAGGGGCGCGGATGGCTACACCTTC
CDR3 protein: CSAREDRGADGYTF

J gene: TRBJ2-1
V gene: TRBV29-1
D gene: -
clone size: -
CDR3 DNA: TGCAGCGTTGAGCGGTTCTCCTACAATGAGCAGTTCTTC
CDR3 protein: CSVERFSYNEQFF

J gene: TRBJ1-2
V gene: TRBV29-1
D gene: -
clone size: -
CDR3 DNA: TGCAGCGTCGCGGGAGGCGGGAGCTATGGCTACACCTTC
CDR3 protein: CSVAGGGSYGYTF

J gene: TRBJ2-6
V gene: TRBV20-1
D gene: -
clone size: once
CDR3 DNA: TGCAGTGCTAGACCCATGGGCAGGGGATACTCTGGGGCCAACGTCCTGACTTTC
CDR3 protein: CSARPMGRGYSGANVLTF

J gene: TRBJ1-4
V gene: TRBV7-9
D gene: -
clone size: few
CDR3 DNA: TGTGCCAGCAGCTTAGACCGGACAGAAAATGAAAAACTGTTTTTT
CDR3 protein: CASSLDRTENEKLFF

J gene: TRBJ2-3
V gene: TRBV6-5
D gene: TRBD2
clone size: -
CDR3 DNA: TGTGCCAGCAGTTACTCCGGACTAGCGGGGTCAGATACGCAGTATTTT
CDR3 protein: CASSYSGLAGSDTQYF

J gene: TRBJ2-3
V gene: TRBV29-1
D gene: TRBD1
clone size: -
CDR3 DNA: TGCAGCGTGGCCCGCGACAGGGGGTCAGATACGCAGTATTTT
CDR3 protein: CSVARDRGSDTQYF

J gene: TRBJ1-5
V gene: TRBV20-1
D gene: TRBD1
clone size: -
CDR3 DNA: TGCAGTGCTAGAGGGCTTGGACAGGATAGCAATCAGCCCCAGCATTTT
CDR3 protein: CSARGLGQDSNQPQHF

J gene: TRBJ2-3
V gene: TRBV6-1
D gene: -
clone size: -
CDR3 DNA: TGTGCCAGCAGGACATGGGACGCCAACACAGATACGCAGTATTTT
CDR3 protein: CASRTWDANTDTQYF

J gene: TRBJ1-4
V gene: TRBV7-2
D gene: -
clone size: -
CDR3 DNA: TGTGCCAGCAGCTCCCAGGGTTTTGCTAATGAAAAACTGTTTTTT
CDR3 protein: CASSSQGFANEKLFF

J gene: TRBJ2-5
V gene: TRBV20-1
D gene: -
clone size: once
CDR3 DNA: TGCAGTGCAACTTACAGGGAAGAGACCCAGTACTTC
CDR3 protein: CSATYREETQYF

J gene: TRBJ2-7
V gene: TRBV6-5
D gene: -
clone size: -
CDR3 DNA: TGTGCCAGCAGCCCTTACCTATGGGTTAAGTACGAGCAGTACTTC
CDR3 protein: CASSPYLWVKYEQYF

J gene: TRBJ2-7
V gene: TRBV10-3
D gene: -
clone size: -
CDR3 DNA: TGTGCCATCAGTGACCCTCTCCTTGAATCCTATTACGAGCAGTACTTC
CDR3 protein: CAISDPLLESYYEQYF

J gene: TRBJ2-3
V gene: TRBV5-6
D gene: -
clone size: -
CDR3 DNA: TGTGCCAGCAGCTTGGCCGGGCTAGCGAGAGATACGCAGTATTTT
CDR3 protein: CASSLAGLARDTQYF

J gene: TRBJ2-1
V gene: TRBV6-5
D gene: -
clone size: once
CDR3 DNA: TGTGCCAGCAGTTACCTCTGGGATGAGCAGTTCTTC
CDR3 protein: CASSYLWDEQFF

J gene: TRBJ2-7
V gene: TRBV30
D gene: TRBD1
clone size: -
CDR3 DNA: TGTGCCTGGAGTGACAGGGGCGAGCAGTACTTC
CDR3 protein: CAWSDRGEQYF

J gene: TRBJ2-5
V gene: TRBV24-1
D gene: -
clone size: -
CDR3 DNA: TGTGCCACCAGTGATTCGACCGGTAGTAATGAGCAGTACTTC
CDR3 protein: CATSDSTGSNEQYF